This TCR beta chain was recorded in a study of T cells in Graves' hyperthyroidism and ophthalmopathy. Clinicians diagnosed patients from clinical symptoms, serum thyroxine and TRAb, thyroid ultrasound and orbital computed tomography. This clonotype was observed at least ten times. Using RNA transcripts as the source, TCR beta CDR3 regions were amplified. With the HTBI primer set, the TCR CDR3 went through a first round of RT-PCR. MiXCR, run by TCRdb on the multiplex PCR reads, gives a single entry per CDR3 protein. The data contain around 530,000 distinct CDR3 sequences, roughly a sixth of them singletons. This CDR3 contains 15 residues. With 3 bases removed from V and 1 base from J, the gap between germline ends came to 13 bases. Germline CDR1 and CDR2: SEHNR and FQNEAQ (reference sequence).

V and J are TRBV7-9 and TRBJ2-7; tentatively, D is TRBD2 (6 bases). The sequence derives from a woman aged 18-29 years with Graves' ophthalmopathy. The sample was blood. In DNA, the CDR3 is TGTGCCAGCAGCTTCGCCGGGAGTGGGTCCTACGAGCAGTACTTC. Protein sequence: CASSFAGSGSYEQYF.